This passage covers 31 T cell receptor beta chains from one sample sequenced in a study of shared clonotypes between healthy human individuals. Some clones are missing from TCRdb's copy, which holds only in-frame ones; the method was immunoSEQ multiplex PCR. The data hold hundreds of thousands of clones, with around 95% observed a single time. CD45RO-negative, CCR7-selected cells formed the naive CD8 fraction, which excluded terminally differentiated effector memory CD45RA+ cells. The sequenced material came from naive CD8+ T cells sorted from blood. These receptors were collected from a woman in her thirties in good health.

DNA for the CDR3: TGTGCCAGCAGCTTCCCTAGCGGGAGGGAGGGGAGCTCCTACGAGCAGTACTTC. Protein sequence: CASSFPSGREGSSYEQYF. This chain joins TRBV5-4 and TRBJ2-7; TRBD2 agrees at 12 bases. Germline V CDR1 and CDR2: SGHNT, YYREEE (reference sequence). The V and J ends lost 2 bases and 0 bases, in that order; junction bases with no gene match: 9. The length of the CDR3 is 18 residues.

V and J are TRBV27 and TRBJ1-1; 8 nucleotides match TRBD1. This CDR3 is 16 amino acids long. Trimming at V came to 5 bases and at J to 0 bases, leaving 8 bases not matched to a gene. CDR1 MNHEY and CDR2 SMNVEV come from the germline V gene (reference sequence). CDR3 sequence (DNA): TGTGCCAGCAGTCTCGGACAGGGAGCTATGAACACTGAAGCTTTCTTT. As protein: CASSLGQGAMNTEAFF.

The V gene is TRBV4-1, the J gene TRBJ2-3; 8 bases are shared with TRBD2. Germline CDR1 is MGHRA and CDR2 is YSYEKL. Trimming at V came to 0 bases and at J to 6 bases, leaving 14 bases not matched to a gene. CDR3 length equals 18 residues. The DNA of the CDR3 is TGCGCCAGCAGCCAAGATCTCCCCGGGAGGGCCTCGGTGGATACGCAGTATTTT. Protein: CASSQDLPGRASVDTQYF.

The V gene is TRBV5-5, the J gene TRBJ1-2; 7 bases line up with TRBD1. From germline, CDR1 is SGHKS and CDR2 YYEKEE (reference sequence). Trimming at V came to 4 bases and at J to 5 bases, leaving 5 bases not matched to a gene. The CDR3 sequence is 13 residues long. The DNA for the CDR3 is TGTGCCAGCAGCCTCCTGACAGGGTATGGCTACACCTTC. Translation: CASSLLTGYGYTF.

The chain links TRBV28 to TRBJ1-5; TRBD1 matches 8 bases. The CDR3 loop spans 20 amino acids. Germline trimming cut 3 bases from V and 1 base from J; bases unmatched to any gene: 17. Germline CDR1 is MDHEN and CDR2 is SYDVKM. CDR3 coding DNA: TGTGCCAGCAGTTTTAACCTGCGACAGGGGATCACTAGAAGCAATCAGCCCCAGCATTTT. It encodes CASSFNLRQGITRSNQPQHF.

CDR3 sequence reads: CASSSDRRGYGYTF. CDR3 DNA: TGTGCCAGCAGTTCGGACAGGAGGGGCTATGGCTACACCTTC. This sequence joins TRBV28 and TRBJ1-2; 7 positions match TRBD1. Germline V lookup: CDR1 MDHEN, CDR2 SYDVKM. Germline trimming cut 4 bases from V and 4 bases from J; bases unmatched to any gene: 6. CDR3 length equals 14 residues.

V and J are TRBV28 and TRBJ1-2, with D hard to call. Trimming removed 6 bases at V and 3 bases at J, with 14 bases between. This CDR3 is built from 14 residues. Germline CDR1 reads MDHEN; CDR2 reads SYDVKM. DNA of the CDR3: TGTGCCAGCAGCCCCTTGGAGGGTCACTATGGCTACACCTTC. It yields the protein CASSPLEGHYGYTF.

The chain joins TRBV28 to TRBJ2-1, with D possibly being TRBD1 or TRBD2 (5 bases each). With 3 bases removed from V and 3 bases from J, the gap between germline ends came to 6 bases. Germline V gene sequence: CDR1 MDHEN, CDR2 SYDVKM. This CDR3 is 13 amino acids long. The CDR3 DNA reads TGTGCCAGCAGTTTTGGGGGCTACAATGAGCAGTTCTTC. Its translation: CASSFGGYNEQFF.

The rearrangement uses TRBV5-1 and TRBJ2-1; 13 positions match TRBD2. Trimming at V came to 5 bases and at J to 3 bases, leaving 14 bases not matched to a gene. Germline-derived CDR1 and CDR2 are SGHRS and YFSETQ. This CDR3 is built from 19 residues. CDR3 DNA sequence: TGCGCCAGCAGGCTCGTTCGACTAGCGGGAGGAGGGATCTACAATGAGCAGTTCTTC. The encoded protein is CASRLVRLAGGGIYNEQFF.

This chain links TRBV2 with TRBJ2-5; no reliable D call. Germline V lookup: CDR1 SNHLY, CDR2 FYNNEI. The length of the CDR3 is 15 residues. V lost 5 bases to trimming and J lost 2 bases, with 15 bases between them. The CDR3 DNA follows: TGTGCCAGCAGTCCCTGGGGTGCGGAGCAAGAGACCCAGTACTTC. This gives the protein CASSPWGAEQETQYF.

Concerning this clone: The sample contains more than one DNA sequence encoding this CDR3. CDR3 in amino acids: CASSLESNQPQHF. The DNA of the CDR3 is TGTGCCAGCAGTTTAGAGAGCAATCAGCCCCAGCATTTT. The chain employs TRBV27 and TRBJ1-5; D gene ambiguous. Looked up from germline, CDR1 is MNHEY and CDR2 is SMNVEV (reference sequence). CDR3 length: 13 amino acids. V lost 2 bases to trimming and J lost 1 base, with 3 bases between them.

The chain employs TRBV19 and TRBJ1-1, with a tentative D call TRBD1 (6 bases). Between the trimmed V and J ends, which lost 5 bases and 8 bases, there was a span of 12 bases. The CDR3 is 12 residues long. Germline CDR1 and CDR2: LNHDA and SQIVND (reference sequence). The CDR3 protein is CASSYFGTEAFF. DNA for the CDR3: TGTGCCAGTAGTTACTTCGGGACAGAAGCTTTCTTT.

This chain joins TRBV2 and TRBJ2-1; possible D gene TRBD2, 5 bases. The CDR3 extends over 11 amino acids. Trimming left V 7 bases short and J 10 bases short, with 11 bases between. The germline V gene has CDR1 SNHLY and CDR2 FYNNEI. The CDR3 loop reads CASNVPGEQFF. The CDR3 DNA follows: TGTGCCAGCAACGTGCCGGGAGAGCAGTTCTTC.

This rearrangement joins TRBV5-1 to TRBJ1-5, with D perhaps matching TRBD1 (6 bases). CDR3 length: 14 residues. The V end lost 6 bases, the J end lost 6 bases, and 16 bases lay between the germline ends. CDR1 and CDR2 (germline): SGHRS, YFSETQ. CDR3 region: CASIRWGAGQPQHF. For the CDR3, the DNA is TGCGCCAGCATTCGATGGGGGGCAGGTCAGCCCCAGCATTTT.

The chain carries TRBV23-1 and TRBJ2-1; D call uncertain. TRBV23-1 is an ORF; its function is uncertain. CDR3 length: 16 residues. V dropped 2 bases and J dropped 9 bases, with 20 bases sitting between them. The CDR3 DNA follows: TGCGCCAGCAGTCAAAAAACTCCTCCTCGTACCGGTGAGCAGTTCTTC. Amino acids: CASSQKTPPRTGEQFF.

This chain connects TRBV14 to TRBJ2-3; TRBD2 aligns across 7 bases. This CDR3 has 14 amino acids. The V gene's germline CDR1 is SGHDN and CDR2 FVKESK. Trimming took 3 bases from V and 7 from J; bases not matched to a gene: 7. CDR3 sequence (DNA): TGTGCCAGCAGCCATAAGGCGGGAGAAAATACGCAGTATTTT. Residues: CASSHKAGENTQYF.

This chain joins TRBV13 and TRBJ2-5, with D perhaps matching TRBD1 (5 bases). The germline V gene has CDR1 PRHDT and CDR2 FYEKMQ (reference sequence). The CDR3 consists of 15 residues. The V end was cut by 3 bases, the J end by 5 bases, with 16 bases between. The DNA for the CDR3 is TGTGCCAGCAGCTTCCGAGACGAATCAGGGGAGACCCAGTACTTC. Protein: CASSFRDESGETQYF.

This sequence joins TRBV11-2 and TRBJ2-7; no clear D gene. The CDR3 has 12 amino acids. Trimming shortened V by 3 bases and J by 3 bases, and 6 bases separated the two germline ends. CDR1 is SGHAT and CDR2 is FQNNGV in the germline V gene. DNA for the CDR3: TGTGCCAGCAGCTTCGCATTCTACGAGCAGTACTTC. This encodes CASSFAFYEQYF.

As for this clone: This sample includes further DNA sequences coding for the same CDR3. The chain has TRBV7-9 and TRBJ1-1; TRBD1 agrees at 10 bases. Germline V gene sequence: CDR1 SEHNR, CDR2 FQNEAQ (reference sequence). Unmatched junction bases numbered 1, after V lost 1 base and J lost 2 bases. CDR3 length equals 15 residues. The CDR3 sequence is CASSLGQGANTEAFF. In DNA, the CDR3 is TGTGCCAGCAGCTTAGGACAGGGGGCTAACACTGAAGCTTTCTTT.

The chain is built from TRBV6-4 and TRBJ1-3; D gene uncertain. Germline CDR1 and CDR2: MRHNA and SNTAGT. The V end lost 3 bases, the J end lost 8 bases, and 8 bases lay between the germline ends. The CDR3 has 12 amino acids. CDR3 DNA sequence: TGTGCCAGCAGTGAGACGGTATACACCATATATTTT. Amino acid sequence: CASSETVYTIYF.

The chain couples TRBV6-1 to TRBJ2-1, with no clear D. Germline V gene lookup returns CDR1 MNHNS and CDR2 SASEGT. Trimming removed 5 bases from V and 5 bases from J, with 16 bases in between. The CDR3 contains 15 residues. The CDR3 here is CASSPSPLTNNEQFF. CDR3 sequence (DNA): TGTGCCAGCAGTCCAAGCCCACTAACGAACAATGAGCAGTTCTTC.

CDR3 sequence: CASSPRDRDPYEQYF. The CDR3 DNA is TGTGCCAGCAGCCCCCGGGACAGGGACCCCTACGAGCAGTACTTC. The gene calls are TRBV7-9 and TRBJ2-7, with TRBD1 matching 9 bases. Trimming took 5 bases from V and 2 from J; bases not matched to a gene: 7. CDR3 length equals 15 residues. Per the germline V gene, CDR1 is SEHNR and CDR2 is FQNEAQ (reference sequence).

This chain connects TRBV28 to TRBJ2-7; no clear D gene. The V and J ends lost 2 bases and 7 bases respectively, with 12 bases between them. The germline V gene encodes CDR1 MDHEN and CDR2 SYDVKM. The CDR3 runs to 13 residues. CDR3 DNA: TGTGCCAGCAGTTTAGGGCCCACCTTTGAGCAGTACTTC. Its protein is CASSLGPTFEQYF.

This sequence joins TRBV2 and TRBJ2-7, with a weak D call TRBD2 (6 bases). V was trimmed by 3 bases and J by 0 bases, leaving 9 bases between them. From germline, CDR1 is SNHLY and CDR2 FYNNEI. The CDR3 sequence is 14 residues long. The CDR3 is CASSEWRGSYEQYF. CDR3 coding DNA: TGTGCCAGCAGTGAGTGGAGGGGCTCCTACGAGCAGTACTTC.

The V gene is TRBV6-1, the J gene TRBJ2-6; D gene unclear. From germline, CDR1 is MNHNS and CDR2 SASEGT. Trimming left V 6 bases short and J 3 bases short, with 3 bases between. The CDR3 runs 12 residues. The CDR3 DNA sequence: TGTGCCAGCAGGGGTGGGGCCAACGTCCTGACTTTC. Protein sequence: CASRGGANVLTF.

The rearrangement joins TRBV6-1 to TRBJ2-7; D is unclear. The V end was cut by 2 bases, the J end by 5 bases, with 13 bases between. CDR1 and CDR2 (germline): MNHNS, SASEGT. This CDR3 contains 14 residues. CDR3 DNA: TGTGCCAGCAGTGAAACGGGTTCCAGTGACGAGCAGTACTTC. Protein: CASSETGSSDEQYF.

The chain carries TRBV9 and TRBJ2-7, with D uncertain. Germline CDR1 is SGDLS and CDR2 is YYNGEE. The germline V and J ends were trimmed by 0 bases and 6 bases, with 13 bases remaining between them. The CDR3 has 14 amino acids. The CDR3 sequence: CASSVGDYSPEQYF. The CDR3 DNA reads TGTGCCAGCAGCGTAGGGGATTATTCCCCCGAGCAGTACTTC.

The chain's CDR3 is CASSFLLAGGNGELFF. The CDR3, as DNA: TGTGCCAGCAGTTTTCTCCTAGCGGGAGGGAACGGGGAGCTGTTTTTT. The V call is TRBV27, the J call TRBJ2-2; 12 positions agree with TRBD2. The CDR3 contains 16 residues. The trim removed 3 bases at V and 7 bases at J, leaving 6 bases unmatched. CDR1 and CDR2 (germline): MNHEY, SMNVEV (reference sequence).

The V gene is TRBV5-6, the J gene TRBJ1-4; 9 bases line up with TRBD1. Germline values: CDR1 SGHDT, CDR2 YYEEEE. CDR3 size: 15 residues. The J segment lost 7 bases and the V segment lost 4 bases, leaving 8 bases of the junction unmatched. The CDR3 protein is CASSPQTGGIEKLFF. For the CDR3, the DNA is TGTGCCAGCAGCCCGCAAACAGGGGGCATTGAAAAACTGTTTTTT.

This rearrangement joins TRBV13 to TRBJ2-7; the D is unclear. The V gene's germline CDR1 is PRHDT and CDR2 FYEKMQ (reference sequence). This CDR3 spans 14 amino acids. V dropped 3 bases and J dropped 3 bases, with 12 bases sitting between them. The chain's CDR3 is CASSFSGRSYEQYF. The CDR3 bases are TGTGCCAGCAGCTTCTCCGGGCGAAGCTACGAGCAGTACTTC. The full variable domain, in which reference TRBV13 and TRBJ2-7 provide the parts outside the CDR3, is AAGVIQSPRHLIKEKRETATLKCYPIPRHDTVYWYQQGPGQDPQFLISFYEKMQSDKGSIPDRFSAQQFSDYHSELNMSSLELGDSALYFCASSFSGRSYEQYFGPGTRLTVT.

Comments on this clone: This sample includes further DNA sequences coding for the same CDR3. This chain links TRBV7-6 with TRBJ2-7; D is unclear. Trimming cost V 1 base and J 1 base, with 5 bases left between them. Germline CDR1 reads SGHVS; CDR2 reads FNYEAQ. The CDR3 extends over 13 amino acids. The CDR3 sequence: CASSLGPSYEQYF. Here the CDR3 DNA reads TGTGCCAGCAGCTTAGGTCCATCCTACGAGCAGTACTTC. Drawing the rest from reference TRBV7-6 and TRBJ2-7, the complete variable domain is GAGVSQSPRYKVTKRGQDVALRCDPISGHVSLYWYRQALGQGPEFLTYFNYEAQQDKSGLPNDRFSAERPEGSISTLTIQRTEQRDSAMYRCASSLGPSYEQYFGPGTRLTVT.